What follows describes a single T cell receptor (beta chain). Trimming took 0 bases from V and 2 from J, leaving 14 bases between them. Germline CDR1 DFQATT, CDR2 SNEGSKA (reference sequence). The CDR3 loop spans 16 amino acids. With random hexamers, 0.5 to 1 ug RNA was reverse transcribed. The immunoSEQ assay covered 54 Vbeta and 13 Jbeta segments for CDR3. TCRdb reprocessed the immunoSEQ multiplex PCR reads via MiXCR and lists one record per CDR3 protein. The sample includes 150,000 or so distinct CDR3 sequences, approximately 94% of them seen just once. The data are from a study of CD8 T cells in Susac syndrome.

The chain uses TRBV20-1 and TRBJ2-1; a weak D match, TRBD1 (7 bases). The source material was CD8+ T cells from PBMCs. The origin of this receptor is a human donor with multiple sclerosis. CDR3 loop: CSARDLEGATYNEQFF. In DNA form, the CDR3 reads TGCAGTGCTAGAGATCTGGAGGGGGCTACCTACAATGAGCAGTTCTTC.